Listed below are T cell receptor beta chains from one sample, sequenced in a study of T cell changes during pregnancy in multiple sclerosis. Assay: immunoSEQ multiplex PCR; the TCRdb copy retains only in-frame clones and omits some. Of about 60,000 clones in the sample, approximately 96% are singletons; the top ten hold 2% to 2.5%. The sample here was CD8+ T cells from peripheral blood mononuclear cells, taken after pregnancy. The source of these receptors is a female donor with multiple sclerosis, enrolled in a pregnancy study. Each CDR3 is given without its conserved first and last residue. The order of the fields is clone size, J gene, V gene, CDR3 protein. For some rows the clone size is stated as once, few or many, or as a class when expanded; others skip it.

. | TRBJ2-7 | TRBV7-8 | ASGSSATYEQY
. | TRBJ2-7 | TRBV14 | ASSRGGSNEQY
. | TRBJ2-7 | TRBV21-1 | ASSKYKDRIYEQY
. | TRBJ2-7 | TRBV19 | ASSHAASYEQY
. | TRBJ2-7 | TRBV28 | ASSLQGAYEQY
. | TRBJ1-1 | TRBV5-1 | ASSSDRGITEAF
. | TRBJ2-1 | TRBV4-1 | ASSPRQGHNEQF
. | TRBJ2-5 | TRBV7-9 | ASSLGTSGRETQY
. | TRBJ2-7 | TRBV5-1 | ASSLPGTGWEQY
. | TRBJ2-1 | TRBV4-1 | ASSQVGGVDEQF
once | TRBJ2-7 | TRBV10-3 | ASRDLSSYEQY
. | TRBJ2-1 | TRBV13 | ASSFSEIMVNEQF
. | TRBJ1-2 | TRBV2 | ASSETQNYGYT
. | TRBJ2-7 | TRBV4-2 | ASSQEGAGVWWEQY
. | TRBJ1-2 | TRBV6-5 | ASSSQGGAGYGYT
. | TRBJ1-2 | TRBV9 | ASSGTLPYGYT
. | TRBJ2-5 | TRBV2 | ASSEGLAGGFQETQY
. | TRBJ2-3 | TRBV4-2 | ASGGDLAADTQY
. | TRBJ1-1 | TRBV19 | ATRQGGTEAF
. | TRBJ2-1 | TRBV14 | ASSLIGSGYNEQF
. | TRBJ1-1 | TRBV27 | ASSPPGQANTEAF
. | TRBJ2-3 | TRBV6-4 | ASSDGTDSRDTQY
. | TRBJ2-2 | TRBV28 | ASSFRAGGELF
once | TRBJ2-1 | TRBV7-9 | ASSLGAGPYNEQF
. | TRBJ2-1 | TRBV14 | ASSQSAGTGAEQF
. | TRBJ2-3 | TRBV28 | ASSFDLVPDTQY
. | TRBJ1-4 | TRBV6-5 | ASKAGTGTNEKLF
. | TRBJ2-2 | TRBV5-4 | ASSLMGLAVNDGELF
. | TRBJ2-3 | TRBV6-5 | ASSYSGIGTDTQY
many | TRBJ2-1 | TRBV6-4 | ASSDTSGSYNEQF
. | TRBJ2-2 | TRBV5-4 | ASSLAGGTGELF
. | TRBJ2-1 | TRBV5-1 | ASSLGLAGVPYNEQF
. | TRBJ1-2 | TRBV27 | ASSLSGAGKGYT
. | TRBJ2-1 | TRBV4-1 | ASSQLTSGTTNEQF
once | TRBJ2-3 | TRBV28 | ASSLTMTDTQY
. | TRBJ1-1 | TRBV15 | ATSNRTAMNTEAF
. | TRBJ2-7 | TRBV14 | ASSQRDRDYEQY
once | TRBJ2-2 | TRBV5-1 | ASSLGQTNTGELF
. | TRBJ1-1 | TRBV7-9 | ASSRMDSLSAF
. | TRBJ1-1 | TRBV9 | ASSVVGDREAF
. | TRBJ2-1 | TRBV9 | ASSLSGSAYNEQF
. | TRBJ2-1 | TRBV28 | ASSNEAGGSSYNEQF
. | TRBJ1-5 | TRBV5-6 | ASSNRTVRQPQH
. | TRBJ2-3 | TRBV4-1 | ASSQGRDTQY
. | TRBJ1-2 | TRBV19 | ASRQGARGYT
. | TRBJ1-1 | TRBV7-6 | ASSPGKVTEAF
. | TRBJ2-7 | TRBV5-8 | ASSFFIISGGVEQY
. | TRBJ2-3 | TRBV5-1 | ASSLGSGSTDTQY